This T cell receptor beta chain was obtained from a study of cytomegalovirus exposure and HLA in healthy donors (dated by TCRdb to 2015 to 2018). Describing the broader study: According to a later analysis, one platform produced both the 100 to 150 validation repertoires and the roughly 640 repertoires of the first cohort. The study aimed to test whether signatures of past pathogen exposure could be identified by cataloging public T cell receptors. A separate validation cohort of 90 to 150 different subjects was used in addition to the approximately 670-subject first cohort. The study combined high-throughput TCR immunosequencing, statistical association of individual TCRs with disease status, and machine learning to predict cytomegalovirus infection status. What the work shows at the level of the full study, not this receptor alone: It was suggested by the authors that the approach could potentially be generalized to other disease states and immunological phenotypes. Most TCR sequences were observed very rarely across donors, whereas some public TCRs were present in many individuals. The validation cohort had no HLA typing available for a later analysis, so co-occurrence within that cohort was assessed over all 130 or so repertoires. A few of the identified cytomegalovirus-associated TCR beta chains were confirmed in vitro to be specific for cytomegalovirus antigens. In both the original and validation cohorts, the classifier was reported to diagnose cytomegalovirus status with high specificity and sensitivity. Of the cluster scores, around 95% were above 0 in a later analysis, which found that TCRs clustered in the first cohort also tended to co-occur in the 95 to 150 validation repertoires. The study gave a list of 150 to 200 TCR beta chains associated with cytomegalovirus.

Library preparation was by the immunoSEQ multiplex PCR assay. The authors' pipeline ran thus. A statistical classification framework was developed to diagnose cytomegalovirus status using the catalog of TCR beta chain sequences. This is the immuneACCESS table as TCRdb keeps it, with only in-frame sequences that have V and J called. A part of the clones is gone; compared with another copy, unresolved V genes explain less than half, and the rest is unexplained. V, J and clone size were drawn from that table, and D and trimming were deduced from the DNA. The sample has roughly 98,000 clones on record, about 83% of them singletons. The ten largest make up roughly 3.9% of the sample. The donors belonged to the validation cohort of over a hundred subjects, which was separate from the 666-subject first cohort. From the germline V gene, CDR1 is MNHEY and CDR2 is SVGAGI. The CDR3 sequence holds 13 residues, the cysteine and phenylalanine included. The sequence is cut down to CDR3 DNA, 39 bases in frame from base 1. V drops 6 bases and J drops 4 bases, leaving 10 bases in between.

In the case of this clone: Its antigen is currently not known. Per-base quality was not reported, and no clone a single base away is much larger than it.

The clonotype comes from a woman under 40 in good health and CMV-seronegative. The material sequenced was PBMCs. The receptor chain draws on TRBV6-5 and TRBJ1-3; perhaps TRBD1 is the D gene, with 6 bases matching. The nucleotide sequence reads TGTGCCAGCAGACGCACAGGGGGAAACACCATATATTTT. Translated, it gives CASRRTGGNTIYF.